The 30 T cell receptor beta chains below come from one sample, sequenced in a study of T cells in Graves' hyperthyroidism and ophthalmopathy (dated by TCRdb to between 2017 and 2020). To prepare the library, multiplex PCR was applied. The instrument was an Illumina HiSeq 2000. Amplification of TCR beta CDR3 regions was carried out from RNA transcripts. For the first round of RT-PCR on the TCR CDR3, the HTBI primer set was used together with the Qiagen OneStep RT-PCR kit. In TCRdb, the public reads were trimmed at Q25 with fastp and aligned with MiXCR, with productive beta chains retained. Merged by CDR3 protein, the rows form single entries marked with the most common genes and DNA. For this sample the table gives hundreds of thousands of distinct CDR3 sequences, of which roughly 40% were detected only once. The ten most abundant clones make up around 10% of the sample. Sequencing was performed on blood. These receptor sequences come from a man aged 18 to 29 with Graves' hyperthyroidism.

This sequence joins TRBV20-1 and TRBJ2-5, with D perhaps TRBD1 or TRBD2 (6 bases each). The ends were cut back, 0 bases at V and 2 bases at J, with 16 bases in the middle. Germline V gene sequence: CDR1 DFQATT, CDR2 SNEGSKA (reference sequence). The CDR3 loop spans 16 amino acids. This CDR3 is CSARDPGRGRQETQYF. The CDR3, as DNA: TGCAGTGCTAGAGATCCGGGTAGGGGGAGGCAAGAGACCCAGTACTTC.

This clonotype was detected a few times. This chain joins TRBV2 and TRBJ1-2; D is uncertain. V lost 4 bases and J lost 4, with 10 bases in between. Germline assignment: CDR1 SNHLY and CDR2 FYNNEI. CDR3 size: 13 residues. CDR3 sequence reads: CASSGSGLYGYTF. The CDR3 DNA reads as TGTGCCAGCAGTGGATCAGGCCTCTATGGCTACACCTTC.

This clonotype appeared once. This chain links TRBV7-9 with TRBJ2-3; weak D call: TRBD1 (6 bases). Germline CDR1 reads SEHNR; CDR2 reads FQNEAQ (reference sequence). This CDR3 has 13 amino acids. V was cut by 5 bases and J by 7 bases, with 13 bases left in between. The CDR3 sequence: CASSPSGENTQYF. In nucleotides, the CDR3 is TGTGCCAGCAGCCCCTCAGGGGAAAATACGCAGTATTTT.

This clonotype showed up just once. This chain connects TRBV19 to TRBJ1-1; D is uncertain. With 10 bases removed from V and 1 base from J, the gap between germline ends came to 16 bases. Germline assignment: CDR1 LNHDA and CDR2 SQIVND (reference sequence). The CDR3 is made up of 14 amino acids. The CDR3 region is CATSFALENTEAFF. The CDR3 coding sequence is TGTGCCACCTCATTTGCCCTGGAGAACACTGAAGCTTTCTTT.

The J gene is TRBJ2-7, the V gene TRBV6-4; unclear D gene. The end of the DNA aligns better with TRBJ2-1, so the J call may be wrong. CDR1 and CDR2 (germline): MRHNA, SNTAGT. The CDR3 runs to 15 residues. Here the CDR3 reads CASSDRSRPVNEQFF. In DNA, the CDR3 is TGTGCCAGCAGTGATCGTAGTCGTCCGGTAAATGAGCAGTTCTTC.

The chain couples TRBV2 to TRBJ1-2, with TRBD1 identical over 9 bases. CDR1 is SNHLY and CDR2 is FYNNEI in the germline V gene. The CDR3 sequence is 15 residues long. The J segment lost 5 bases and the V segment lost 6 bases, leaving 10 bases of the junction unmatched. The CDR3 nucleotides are TGTGCCAGCAGAGGACAGGGGCTCTTCCGGTATGGCTACACCTTC. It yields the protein CASRGQGLFRYGYTF.

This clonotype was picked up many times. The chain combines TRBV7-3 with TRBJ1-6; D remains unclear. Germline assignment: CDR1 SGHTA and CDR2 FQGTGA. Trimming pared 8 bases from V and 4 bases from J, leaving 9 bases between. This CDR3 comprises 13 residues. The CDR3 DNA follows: TGTGCCAGCTCGAGAGTGTATAATTCACCCCTCCACTTT. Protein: CASSRVYNSPLHF. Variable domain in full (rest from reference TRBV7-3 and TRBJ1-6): GAGVSQTPSNKVTEKGKYVELRCDPISGHTALYWYRQSLGQGPEFLIYFQGTGAADDSGLPNDRFFAVRPEGSVSTLKIQRTERGDSAVYLCASSRVYNSPLHFGNGTRLTVT.

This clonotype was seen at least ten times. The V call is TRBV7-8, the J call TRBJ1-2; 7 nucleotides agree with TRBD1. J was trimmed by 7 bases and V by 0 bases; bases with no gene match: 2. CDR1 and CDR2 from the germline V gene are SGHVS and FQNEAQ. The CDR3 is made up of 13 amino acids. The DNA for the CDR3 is TGTGCCAGCAGCTTAGCGTCAGGGGGTGGCTACACCTTC. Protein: CASSLASGGGYTF.

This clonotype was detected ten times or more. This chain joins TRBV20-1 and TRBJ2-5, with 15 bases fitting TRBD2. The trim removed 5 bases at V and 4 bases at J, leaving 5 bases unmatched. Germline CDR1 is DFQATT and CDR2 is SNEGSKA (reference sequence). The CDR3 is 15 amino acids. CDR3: CSAFRTSGGGETQYF. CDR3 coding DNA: TGCAGTGCTTTCCGGACTAGCGGGGGGGGAGAGACCCAGTACTTC.

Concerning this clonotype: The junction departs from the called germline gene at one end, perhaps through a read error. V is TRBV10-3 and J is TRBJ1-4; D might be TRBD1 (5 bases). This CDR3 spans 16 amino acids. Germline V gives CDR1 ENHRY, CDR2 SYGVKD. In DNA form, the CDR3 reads TGTGCCATCAAAGAGGGGCTGGCATCAACTAATGAAAGACTGTTTTTT. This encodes CAIKEGLASTNERLFF.

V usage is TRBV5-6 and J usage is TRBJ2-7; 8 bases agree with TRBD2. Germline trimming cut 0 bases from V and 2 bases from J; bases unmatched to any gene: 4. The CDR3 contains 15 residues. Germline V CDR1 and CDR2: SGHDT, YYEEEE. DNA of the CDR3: TGTGCCAGCAGCTTGGATACTAGCGGAGCCTACGAGCAGTACTTC. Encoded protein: CASSLDTSGAYEQYF.

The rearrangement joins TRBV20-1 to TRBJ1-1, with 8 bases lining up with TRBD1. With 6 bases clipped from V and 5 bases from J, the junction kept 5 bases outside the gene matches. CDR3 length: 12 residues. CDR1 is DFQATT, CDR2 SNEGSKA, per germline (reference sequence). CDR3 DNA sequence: TGCAGTGCCCAACAGGGGGGGACTGAAGCTTTCTTT. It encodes CSAQQGGTEAFF.

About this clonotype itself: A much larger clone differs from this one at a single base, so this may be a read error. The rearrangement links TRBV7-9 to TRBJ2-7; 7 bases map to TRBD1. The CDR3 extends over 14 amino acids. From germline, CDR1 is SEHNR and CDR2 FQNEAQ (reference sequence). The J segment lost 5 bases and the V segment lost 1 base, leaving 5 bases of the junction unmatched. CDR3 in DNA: TGTGCCAGCAGCTTAGGACAGGGTGACCACGAGCAGTACTTC. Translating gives CASSLGQGDHEQYF.

The CDR3 here is CASRSQAMGGWEQYF. The CDR3 DNA follows: TGTGCCAGCAGGTCCCAGGCCATGGGGGGCTGGGAGCAGTACTTC. J is TRBJ2-7 and V is TRBV2; D is possibly TRBD1 or TRBD2 (6 bases each). The CDR3 extends over 15 amino acids. Germline values: CDR1 SNHLY, CDR2 FYNNEI. V lost 6 bases and J 7 bases, leaving 22 bases between the germline ends.

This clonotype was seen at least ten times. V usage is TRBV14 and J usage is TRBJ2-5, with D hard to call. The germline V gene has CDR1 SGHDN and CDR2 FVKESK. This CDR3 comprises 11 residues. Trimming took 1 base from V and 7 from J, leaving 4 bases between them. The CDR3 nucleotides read TGTGCCAGCAGCCAAGGGACGACCCAGTACTTC. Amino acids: CASSQGTTQYF.

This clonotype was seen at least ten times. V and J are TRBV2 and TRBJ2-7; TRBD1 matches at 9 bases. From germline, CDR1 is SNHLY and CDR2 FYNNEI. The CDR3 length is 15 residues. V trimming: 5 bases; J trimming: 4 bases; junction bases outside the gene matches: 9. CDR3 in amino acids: CASSTTGQGSYEQYF. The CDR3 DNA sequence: TGTGCCAGCAGTACAACCGGACAGGGGAGTTACGAGCAGTACTTC.

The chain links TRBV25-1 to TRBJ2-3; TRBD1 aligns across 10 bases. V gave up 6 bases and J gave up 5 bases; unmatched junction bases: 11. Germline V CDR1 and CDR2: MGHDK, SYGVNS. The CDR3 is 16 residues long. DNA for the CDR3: TGTGCCAGCAGACCCGGGACAGGGGAAGCAGAAGATACGCAGTATTTT. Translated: CASRPGTGEAEDTQYF. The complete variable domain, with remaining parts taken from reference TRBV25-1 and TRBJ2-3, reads EADIYQTPRYLVIGTGKKITLECSQTMGHDKMYWYQQDPGMELHLIHYSYGVNSTEKGDLSSESTVSRIRTEHFPLTLESARPSHTSQYLCASRPGTGEAEDTQYFGPGTRLTVL.

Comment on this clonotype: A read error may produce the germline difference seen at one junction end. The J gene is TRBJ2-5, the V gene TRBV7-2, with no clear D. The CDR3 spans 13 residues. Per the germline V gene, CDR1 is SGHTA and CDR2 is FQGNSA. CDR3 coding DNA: TGTGCCAGCAGCTTAGGGCCAAAGGGCGCAAGGGACTTC. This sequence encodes CASSLGPKGARDF.

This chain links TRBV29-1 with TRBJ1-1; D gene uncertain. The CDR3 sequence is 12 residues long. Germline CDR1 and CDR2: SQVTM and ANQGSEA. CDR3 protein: CTSRTGNTEAFF. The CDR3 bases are TGCACCTCCAGGACGGGGAACACTGAAGCTTTCTTT.

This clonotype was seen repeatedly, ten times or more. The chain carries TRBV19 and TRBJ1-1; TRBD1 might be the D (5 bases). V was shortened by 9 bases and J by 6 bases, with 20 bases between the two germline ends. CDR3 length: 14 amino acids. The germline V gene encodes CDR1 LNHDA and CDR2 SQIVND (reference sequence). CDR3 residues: CASLPQGPRAEAFF. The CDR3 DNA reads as TGTGCCAGCCTACCCCAGGGCCCGAGGGCTGAAGCTTTCTTT.

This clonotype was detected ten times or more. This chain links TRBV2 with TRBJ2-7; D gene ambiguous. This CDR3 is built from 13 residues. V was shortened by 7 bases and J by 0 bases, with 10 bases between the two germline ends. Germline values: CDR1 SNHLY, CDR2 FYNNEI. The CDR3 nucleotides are TGTGCCAGCAACGTGGTCAGCTCCTACGAGCAGTACTTC. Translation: CASNVVSSYEQYF.

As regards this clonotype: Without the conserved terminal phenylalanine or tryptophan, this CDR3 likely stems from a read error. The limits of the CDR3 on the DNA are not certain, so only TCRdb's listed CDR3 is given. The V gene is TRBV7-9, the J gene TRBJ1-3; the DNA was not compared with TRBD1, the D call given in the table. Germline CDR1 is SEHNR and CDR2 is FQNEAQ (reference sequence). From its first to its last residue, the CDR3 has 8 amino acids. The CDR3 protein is CASSLAGQ.

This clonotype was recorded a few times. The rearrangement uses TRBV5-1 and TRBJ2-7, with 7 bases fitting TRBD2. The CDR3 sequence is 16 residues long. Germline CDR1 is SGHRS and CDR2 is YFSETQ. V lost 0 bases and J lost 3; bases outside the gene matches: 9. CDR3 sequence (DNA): TGCGCCAGCAGCTTGGATCCGGGGGGTAGCCGCTACGAGCAGTACTTC. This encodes CASSLDPGGSRYEQYF.

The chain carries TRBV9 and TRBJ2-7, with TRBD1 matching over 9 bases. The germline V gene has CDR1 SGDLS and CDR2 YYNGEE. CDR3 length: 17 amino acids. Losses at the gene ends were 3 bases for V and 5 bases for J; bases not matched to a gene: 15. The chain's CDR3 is CASSETPAGTGSHEQYF. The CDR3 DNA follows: TGTGCCAGCAGCGAAACACCAGCCGGGACAGGGAGCCACGAGCAGTACTTC.

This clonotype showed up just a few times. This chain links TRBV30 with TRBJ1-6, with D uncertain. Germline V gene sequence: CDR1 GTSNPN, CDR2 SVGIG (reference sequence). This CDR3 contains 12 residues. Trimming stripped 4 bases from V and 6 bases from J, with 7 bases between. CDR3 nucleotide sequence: TGTGCCTGGAAATGGATTAATTCACCCCTCCACTTT. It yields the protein CAWKWINSPLHF.

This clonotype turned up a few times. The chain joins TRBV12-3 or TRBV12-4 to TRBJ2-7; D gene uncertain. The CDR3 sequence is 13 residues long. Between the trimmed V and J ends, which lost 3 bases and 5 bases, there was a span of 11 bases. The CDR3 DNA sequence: TGTGCCAGCAGTTTGCGACTGTTAAACGAGCAGTACTTC. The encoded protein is CASSLRLLNEQYF.

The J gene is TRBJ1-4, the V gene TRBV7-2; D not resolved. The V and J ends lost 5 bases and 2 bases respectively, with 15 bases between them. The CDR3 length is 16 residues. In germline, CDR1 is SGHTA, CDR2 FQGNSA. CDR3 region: CASSRASWATNEKLFF. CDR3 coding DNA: TGTGCCAGCAGCAGGGCTTCTTGGGCCACTAATGAAAAACTGTTTTTT. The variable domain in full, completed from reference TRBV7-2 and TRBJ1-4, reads GAGVSQSPSNKVTEKGKDVELRCDPISGHTALYWYRQSLGQGLEFLIYFQGNSAPDKSGLPSDRFSAERTGGSVSTLTIQRTQQEDSAVYLCASSRASWATNEKLFFGSGTQLSVL.

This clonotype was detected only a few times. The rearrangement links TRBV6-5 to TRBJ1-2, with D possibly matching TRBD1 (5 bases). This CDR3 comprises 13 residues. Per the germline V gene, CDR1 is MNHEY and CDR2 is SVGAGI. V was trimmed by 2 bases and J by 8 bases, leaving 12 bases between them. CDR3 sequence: CASSYEGGTGYTF. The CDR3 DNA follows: TGTGCCAGCAGTTACGAGGGAGGGACCGGCTACACCTTC.

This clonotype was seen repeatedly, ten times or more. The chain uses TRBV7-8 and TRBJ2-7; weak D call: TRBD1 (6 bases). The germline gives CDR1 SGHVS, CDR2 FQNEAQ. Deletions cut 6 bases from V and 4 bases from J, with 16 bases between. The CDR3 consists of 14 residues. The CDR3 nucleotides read TGTGCCAGCAGTATAGGCAGGGGAGCTTACGAGCAGTACTTC. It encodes CASSIGRGAYEQYF.

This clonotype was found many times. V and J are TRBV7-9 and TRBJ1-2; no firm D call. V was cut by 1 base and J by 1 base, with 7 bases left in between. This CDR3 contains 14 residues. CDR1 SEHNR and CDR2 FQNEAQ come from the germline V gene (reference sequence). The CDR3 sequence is CASSLGGFNYGYTF. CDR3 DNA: TGTGCCAGCAGCTTAGGGGGATTTAACTATGGCTACACCTTC.